These T cell receptor beta chains were read from a single sample in a study of T cell responses to AZD1222 COVID-19 vaccine. TCRdb's copy holds only in-frame clones and misses some; the assay was immunoSEQ multiplex PCR. This table has about 68,000 clones, about 80% appearing once. Specimen: peripheral blood, collected on day 0 of AZD1222 vaccination. These receptors all come from an adult in good health. CDR3s include the opening cysteine and the closing phenylalanine or tryptophan. The D gene is left open where the match is weak. Clone size appears in some rows only: once, few, many, or a class for an expanded clone.

V gene,J gene,D gene,clone size,CDR3 DNA,CDR3 protein
TRBV6-1,TRBJ1-2,-,-,TGTGCCAGCAGTGAATCCCCCGGGCCCTATGGCTACACCTTC,CASSESPGPYGYTF
TRBV24-1,TRBJ1-2,TRBD1,-,TGTGCCACCAGTGACCCCGGGACAGGGGTGGATGGCTACACCTTC,CATSDPGTGVDGYTF
TRBV19,TRBJ1-5,-,-,TGTGCCAGTAGAGGTGCAGGGGTTAGCAATCAGCCCCAGCATTTT,CASRGAGVSNQPQHF
TRBV15,TRBJ2-7,TRBD1,-,TGTGCCACCAGCGGGGACAGGGGGCCCTACGAGCAGTACTTC,CATSGDRGPYEQYF
TRBV6-2/TRBV6-3,TRBJ1-1,-,-,TGTGCCAGCAGTCTAGGGGGGCGGACTGAAGCTTTCTTT,CASSLGGRTEAFF
TRBV6-5,TRBJ1-2,-,-,TGTGCCAGCAGTTTCGGCAGCTATGGCTACACCTTC,CASSFGSYGYTF
TRBV7-2,TRBJ1-1,TRBD1,-,TGTGCCAGCAGCAGCCTAGGGACAGCGAGTGAAGCTTTCTTT,CASSSLGTASEAFF
TRBV30,TRBJ1-2,-,-,TGTGCCTGGAGTCCACCTGAACAAGGTGGTTATGGCTACACCTTC,CAWSPPEQGGYGYTF
TRBV20-1,TRBJ1-4,-,-,TGCAGTGCTAGTTACTTCGATTGGCTAGCTAATGAAAAACTGTTTTTT,CSASYFDWLANEKLFF
TRBV6-5,TRBJ1-5,-,-,TGTGCCAGCAGTTACACCAGAATGAATCAGCCCCAGCATTTT,CASSYTRMNQPQHF
TRBV4-3,TRBJ2-1,-,-,TGCGCCAGCAGCCAAGATGGGGAAGATGCCTACAATGAGCAGTTCTTC,CASSQDGEDAYNEQFF
TRBV4-1,TRBJ1-2,TRBD1,-,TGCGCCAGCAGCCAAGCGGGACAGACTAACTATGGCTACACCTTC,CASSQAGQTNYGYTF
TRBV27,TRBJ2-7,TRBD1,-,TGTGCCAGCAGTTCGGGACAGCTACAATACGAGCAGTACTTC,CASSSGQLQYEQYF
TRBV19,TRBJ1-2,TRBD1,-,TGTGCCAGTAGTGGGGGACAGGGAGGCTACACCTTC,CASSGGQGGYTF
TRBV5-4,TRBJ1-2,-,-,TGTGCCAGCAGCTTGGAATCCCGTCCCTATGGCTACACCTTC,CASSLESRPYGYTF
TRBV6-6,TRBJ2-3,-,-,TGTGCCAGCAGACAACAGCCAGATACGCAGTATTTT,CASRQQPDTQYF
TRBV6-5,TRBJ1-2,-,-,TGTGCCAGCAGACAGGGAGCTAACTATGGCTACACCTTC,CASRQGANYGYTF
TRBV7-6,TRBJ1-6,TRBD1,-,TGTGCCAGCAGCGTGGGGACAGGGGGCGAATTGTACTCACCCCTCCACTTT,CASSVGTGGELYSPLHF
TRBV7-9,TRBJ1-2,TRBD1,-,TGTGCCAGCAGCCGCCTGGGACAGGGCTATGGCTACACCTTC,CASSRLGQGYGYTF
TRBV13,TRBJ1-2,-,few,TGTGCCAGCAGCCCGATCAGGGGATACGGCTACACCTTC,CASSPIRGYGYTF
TRBV19,TRBJ1-1,-,-,TGTGCCAGTAGTATAGATAACAGGGCAGGCACTGAAGCTTTCTTT,CASSIDNRAGTEAFF
TRBV29-1,TRBJ1-4,TRBD1,-,TGCAGCGTGGGAACCGGGACAGGGAATGAAAAACTGTTTTTT,CSVGTGTGNEKLFF
TRBV7-9,TRBJ2-3,TRBD2,-,TGTGCCAGCAGGTCTAGCGGGGGTTTCCGCACAGATACGCAGTATTTT,CASRSSGGFRTDTQYF
TRBV19,TRBJ2-2,-,once,TGTGCCAGTAGTATTTCGAACGGCAGGGTGGGCACCGGGGAGCTGTTTTTT,CASSISNGRVGTGELFF
TRBV10-3,TRBJ2-7,TRBD1,once,TGTGCCATCAGTGCCGGGACAGAATCCTACGAGCAGTACTTC,CAISAGTESYEQYF
TRBV19,TRBJ2-5,TRBD2,-,TGTGCCAGTAGTATTGTGGGAGGGGAGACCCAGTACTTC,CASSIVGGETQYF
TRBV4-1,TRBJ1-1,-,-,TGCGCCAGCAGCCAAACCCGAGGGTTGGGCACTGAAGCTTTCTTT,CASSQTRGLGTEAFF
TRBV5-1,TRBJ2-5,TRBD2,-,TGCGCCAGCAGCTTGACCTTCGGCGGGGGGGCCGGGGGACAAGAGACCCAGTACTTC,CASSLTFGGGAGGQETQYF
TRBV6-2/TRBV6-3,TRBJ1-3,-,-,TGTGCCAGCAGTTTGGTCGGCAGGGGCTTATACGGAAACACCATATATTTT,CASSLVGRGLYGNTIYF
TRBV2,TRBJ1-1,-,few,TGTGCCAGCATCAGAAGTCGGATGATGAACACTGAAGCTTTCTTT,CASIRSRMMNTEAFF